The rows below give T cell receptor beta chains drawn from one sample of a study of glioma-infiltrating T cells after dendritic cell vaccination. Produced via immunoSEQ multiplex PCR; TCRdb's table is partial and in-frame only. The table records 80,000 to 100,000 clones, around 80% of them present only once. Specimen: blood, collected after dendritic cell vaccination. These receptors all come from a human donor with glioblastoma. Both conserved end residues are part of each CDR3. A D gene is named only where the DNA matches it firmly. Rows may omit the clone size; those that give it use once, few, many or a size class.

cdr3_aa: CASSAGAFGNQPQHF
cdr3_nt: TGTGCCAGCTCTGCGGGGGCGTTTGGCAATCAGCCCCAGCATTTT
clone_size: .
d_call: .
j_call: TRBJ1-5
v_call: TRBV5-4

cdr3_aa: CASSLSSPGYEQYF
cdr3_nt: TGTGCCAGCAGTTTATCTTCGCCGGGCTACGAGCAGTACTTC
clone_size: few
d_call: .
j_call: TRBJ2-7
v_call: TRBV27

cdr3_aa: CASSVEGGLQPQHF
cdr3_nt: TGTGCCAGCAGCGTAGAAGGGGGTTTACAGCCCCAGCATTTT
clone_size: few
d_call: .
j_call: TRBJ1-5
v_call: TRBV21-1

cdr3_aa: CASSQRVAGGGEQFF
cdr3_nt: TGTGCCAGCAGCCAACGGGTAGCGGGGGGGGGTGAGCAGTTCTTC
clone_size: .
d_call: TRBD2
j_call: TRBJ2-1
v_call: TRBV7-3

cdr3_aa: CASSPTGAVLETQYF
cdr3_nt: TGTGCCAGTAGTCCGACAGGGGCTGTGTTAGAGACCCAGTACTTC
clone_size: .
d_call: TRBD1
j_call: TRBJ2-5
v_call: TRBV19

cdr3_aa: CSVVVGYGELFF
cdr3_nt: TGCAGCGTTGTAGTTGGTTACGGGGAGCTGTTTTTT
clone_size: once
d_call: .
j_call: TRBJ2-2
v_call: TRBV29-1

cdr3_aa: CASSLTGANYGYTF
cdr3_nt: TGTGCCAGCAGCCTGACAGGGGCCAACTATGGCTACACCTTC
clone_size: .
d_call: TRBD1
j_call: TRBJ1-2
v_call: TRBV6-1

cdr3_aa: CASSPRGQAGTVAFF
cdr3_nt: TGTGCCAGCTCACCGCGGGGACAGGCGGGCACCGTAGCTTTCTTT
clone_size: .
d_call: TRBD1
j_call: TRBJ1-1
v_call: TRBV18

cdr3_aa: CASSQNTGFRSNGYTF
cdr3_nt: TGTGCCAGCAGCCAGAACACGGGGTTTAGGTCCAATGGCTACACCTTC
clone_size: .
d_call: .
j_call: TRBJ1-2
v_call: TRBV4-2

cdr3_aa: CASTSGLGTDEQFF
cdr3_nt: TGTGCCAGCACCTCTGGACTAGGGACTGATGAGCAGTTCTTC
clone_size: .
d_call: TRBD2
j_call: TRBJ2-1
v_call: TRBV27